These 2 T cell receptor beta chains share one sample of origin, sequenced in a study of cytomegalovirus exposure and HLA in healthy donors (dated 2017 in TCRdb). Receptor amplification or capture employed the immunoSEQ multiplex PCR assay. Drawn from immuneACCESS, this table holds only the in-frame rearrangements with V and J called that TCRdb kept. Clones are partly lost; checked studies trace under half to an unresolved V gene and leave the rest unexplained. The sample table lists 250,000 to 350,000 clones, 80% to 90% of them with a count of one. The ten largest clonotypes hold approximately 0.84% of the sample. The source material was PBMCs. The receptors originated from a woman between 18 and 29 years old in good health and CMV-seronegative.

The chain carries TRBV5-1 and TRBJ2-7; 9 nucleotides align to TRBD1. Germline CDR1 and CDR2: SGHRS and YFSETQ. Losses at the gene ends were 4 bases for V and 3 bases for J; bases not matched to a gene: 5. CDR3 length: 14 amino acids. CDR3 nucleotide sequence: TGCGCCAGCAGCGGATCGGGACAGGGCTACGAGCAGTACTTC. It is translated as CASSGSGQGYEQYF.

The V call is TRBV6-5, the J call TRBJ1-2, with D hard to call. The CDR3 is 15 residues long. CDR1 is MNHEY and CDR2 is SVGAGI in the germline V gene. The V end lost 2 bases, the J end lost 2 bases, and 12 bases lay between the germline ends. Here the CDR3 reads CASSYGLAGNYGYTF. The CDR3 DNA sequence: TGTGCCAGCAGTTACGGACTAGCGGGAAACTATGGCTACACCTTC.